This TCR beta chain was captured by sequencing in a study of shared clonotypes between healthy human individuals. The wider study: Three plates were used per donor for CD4 naive, three for CD4 memory, two for CD8 naive and one for CD8 memory.

Each replicate PCR on the sorted subsets used roughly 190 ng DNA (approximately 33,000 T cell genomes). Using immunoSEQ multiplex PCR, the repertoire was profiled, and TCRdb retains in-frame clones only, with some absent. Here the sample spans roughly 1.5 million clones, around 98% being singletons. Adults of Caucasian background living in Nashville, Tennessee made up all donors. CD45RA+ naive and CD45RA-negative memory subsets were separated from CD4+ cells. The CDR3 is 13 residues long. V lost 1 base to trimming and J lost 6 bases, with 8 bases between them. Germline CDR1 SGDLS, CDR2 YYNGEE. V is TRBV9 and J is TRBJ1-5; D is undetermined. Sequences were obtained from naive CD4+ T cells sorted from blood. Described subset: CD45RA+ positively selected. This TCR was sampled from a man aged 25-40 years in good health. The CDR3 DNA is TGTGCCAGCAGCGTATCTGAAGGTCAGCCCCAGCATTTT. Translated: CASSVSEGQPQHF.